The entry that follows covers one T cell receptor beta chain sequence. The assay was immunoSEQ multiplex PCR, and TCRdb's table has in-frame clones only and misses some. The sample includes fewer than 80,000 clones, 94% seen only once; the top ten take approximately 0.15%. These data come from a study of T cell changes during pregnancy in multiple sclerosis. Germline V lookup: CDR1 SNHLY, CDR2 FYNNEI. The V and J ends lost 6 bases and 5 bases respectively, with 16 bases between them. This CDR3 comprises 14 residues. Sequenced material: CD4+ T cells from peripheral blood mononuclear cells, taken after pregnancy. This receptor was taken from a female donor with multiple sclerosis, enrolled in a pregnancy study. This chain links TRBV2 with TRBJ1-1; D remains ambiguous. The CDR3, as DNA: TGTGCCAGCAGAAGGAGGGTCGGATCAACTGAAGCTTTCTTT. Translation gives CASRRRVGSTEAFF. Supplemented by reference TRBV2 and TRBJ1-1, the full variable domain reads EPEVTQTPSHQVTQMGQEVILRCVPISNHLYFYWYRQILGQKVEFLVSFYNNEISEKSEIFDDQFSVERPDGSNFTLKIRSTKLEDSAMYFCASRRRVGSTEAFFGQGTRLTVV.